This entry is about one T cell receptor beta chain. Antigen: not known. The data are from a study of T cells in Graves' hyperthyroidism and ophthalmopathy. The source material, RNA transcripts, was used to amplify TCR beta CDR3 regions. The primer set for the first-round RT-PCR of the TCR CDR3 was HTBI. Using its own MiXCR run on the multiplex PCR reads, TCRdb lists one record per CDR3 protein. The data show fewer than 900,000 distinct CDR3 sequences, with roughly 15% seen just once and 8.4% held by the top ten. Findings and caveats of the study: Researchers found most expanded thyroid clonotypes above 0.001 in blood as well.

The CDR3 is made up of 14 amino acids. J gave up 7 bases and V 2 bases, and 5 bases lay outside the gene matches. Germline V gene data show CDR1 as SGHTA and CDR2 as FQGNSA. Stable hyperthyroidism: no ophthalmopathy progression over 18 months of follow-up. Patients aged 18 to 65 with hyperthyroidism were newly diagnosed, with duration under 2 months. J is TRBJ2-1 and V is TRBV7-2; 7 bases are a match to TRBD2. Sequencing input: blood. The receptor was isolated from a man younger than 35 with Graves' hyperthyroidism. CDR3 region: CASSLFRGENEQFF. In DNA, the CDR3 is TGTGCCAGCAGCTTATTCCGGGGGGAAAATGAGCAGTTCTTC.